The 25 T cell receptor beta chains given below trace back to one sample, sequenced in a study of CD8+ T cells in alopecia areata. As to treatment: oral pan-JAK inhibitor, 5-10 mg twice daily. cDNA prepared by RNA extraction and subsequent reverse transcription served as the template for sequencing. Generated by immunoSEQ multiplex PCR, the TCRdb table keeps only in-frame clones and is missing some. The sample contains some 220,000 clones, more than 45% of which appear only once. The sequences come from CD4+ T cells sorted from blood, collected at week 4, from a patient treated with tofacitinib. The receptor set was obtained from a human donor with alopecia areata.

The genes are TRBV29-1 and TRBJ1-2; D is uncertain. The CDR3 runs 12 residues. In germline, CDR1 is SQVTM, CDR2 ANQGSEA. Trimming removed 6 bases from V and 4 bases from J, with 12 bases in between. The CDR3 loop is CSVFQTLYGYTF. The DNA for the CDR3 is TGCAGCGTGTTCCAGACTCTCTATGGCTACACCTTC.

The chain has TRBV5-1 and TRBJ2-1; no firm D call. Trimming stripped 5 bases from V and 8 bases from J, with 11 bases between. The CDR3 totals 12 residues. Germline CDR1 and CDR2: SGHRS and YFSETQ. CDR3 region: CASSMGGDEQFF. CDR3 DNA: TGCGCCAGCAGTATGGGCGGCGATGAGCAGTTCTTC.

The J gene is TRBJ2-3, the V gene TRBV29-1; D is ambiguous. There are 11 residues in the CDR3. Trimming took off 3 bases at V and 0 bases at J, with 1 base between the two ends. CDR1 is SQVTM and CDR2 is ANQGSEA in the germline V gene. The CDR3 is CSVDSTDTQYF. CDR3 nucleotide sequence: TGCAGCGTTGACAGCACAGATACGCAGTATTTT.

This clone appeared a few times. The gene calls are TRBV7-2 and TRBJ2-7; D may correspond to TRBD1 or TRBD2 (5 bases each). The CDR3 totals 14 residues. Germline CDR1 SGHTA, CDR2 FQGNSA. V was trimmed by 3 bases and J by 2 bases, leaving 11 bases between them. The CDR3 loop reads CASSFTGPTYEQYF. Here the CDR3 DNA reads TGTGCCAGCAGCTTCACGGGGCCTACCTACGAGCAGTACTTC.

This rearrangement joins TRBV10-1 to TRBJ2-7; D is unresolved. The CDR3 is 13 amino acids. V was pared by 3 bases and J by 7 bases, with 13 bases between. Germline values: CDR1 WNHNN, CDR2 SYGVQD (reference sequence). This CDR3 reads CASSDGRLTEQYF. The DNA for the CDR3 is TGCGCCAGCAGTGATGGACGCCTAACGGAGCAGTACTTC.

This clone was seen a single time. V gene TRBV27 combines with J gene TRBJ2-5; TRBD2 aligns across 12 bases. The CDR3 has 16 residues. V shed 4 bases and J 2 bases; nucleotides not matched to a gene: 5. The germline V gene has CDR1 MNHEY and CDR2 SMNVEV (reference sequence). CDR3 in DNA: TGTGCCAGCAGTTCCTCCGGACTAGCGGGGCAAGAGACCCAGTACTTC. Its translation: CASSSSGLAGQETQYF.

CDR3: CASSQEARRDGQPQHF. In DNA, the CDR3 is TGCGCCAGCAGCCAAGAAGCACGAAGGGATGGACAGCCCCAGCATTTT. The V call is TRBV4-1, the J call TRBJ1-5; D remains ambiguous. CDR1 and CDR2 from the germline V gene are MGHRA and YSYEKL. CDR3 size: 16 residues. V was shortened by 0 bases and J by 7 bases, with 16 bases between the two germline ends.

The rearrangement uses TRBV10-1 and TRBJ2-3; D tentatively fits TRBD1 or TRBD2 (6 bases each). The CDR3 has 13 residues. V lost 3 bases and J 4 bases, leaving 8 bases between the germline ends. Per the germline V gene, CDR1 is WNHNN and CDR2 is SYGVQD (reference sequence). The CDR3 DNA reads TGCGCCAGCAGTGACGGGGGCTCAGATACGCAGTATTTT. Its translation is CASSDGGSDTQYF.

J is TRBJ1-2 and V is TRBV7-8; no definite D call. The CDR3 length is 14 residues. The ends were cut back, 0 bases at V and 3 bases at J, with 8 bases in the middle. Per germline, CDR1 SGHVS and CDR2 FQNEAQ. CDR3 protein: CASSLADRDYGYTF. The CDR3 coding sequence is TGTGCCAGCAGCTTAGCGGACCGAGACTATGGCTACACCTTC.

CDR3 amino acids: CSVFGPWGTEAFF. In DNA form, the CDR3 reads TGCAGCGTTTTCGGGCCCTGGGGCACTGAAGCTTTCTTT. This chain links TRBV29-1 with TRBJ1-1, with D hard to call. The germline V and J ends were trimmed by 5 bases and 4 bases, with 14 bases remaining between them. The CDR3 has 13 amino acids. Germline CDR1 and CDR2: SQVTM and ANQGSEA.

The chain employs TRBV5-4 and TRBJ2-7; D unresolved. Per germline, CDR1 SGHNT and CDR2 YYREEE (reference sequence). The CDR3 has 11 residues. Trimming removed 4 bases at V and 0 bases at J, with 2 bases between. The CDR3 region is CASSTSYEQYF. The CDR3 DNA sequence: TGTGCCAGCAGCACCTCCTACGAGCAGTACTTC.

The chain couples TRBV29-1 to TRBJ2-3; TRBD2 aligns across 10 bases. The germline V gene has CDR1 SQVTM and CDR2 ANQGSEA. This CDR3 comprises 12 residues. The ends lost 4 bases at V and 8 bases at J; junction bases unmatched: 3. This chain's CDR3 is CSVAAGGPTQYF. DNA for the CDR3: TGCAGCGTTGCAGCGGGGGGGCCTACGCAGTATTTT.

This clone was observed a few times. The chain has TRBV25-1 and TRBJ2-7; D uncertain. The length of the CDR3 is 13 residues. The V and J ends lost 2 bases and 12 bases respectively, with 17 bases between them. Per germline, CDR1 MGHDK and CDR2 SYGVNS. CDR3 coding DNA: TGTGCCAGCAGTGAAGAAGACGGAGAAAGGGCGTACTTC. It encodes CASSEEDGERAYF.

In its sample, this clone was seen many times. The chain has TRBV7-2 and TRBJ1-2; unclear D gene. The CDR3 is 15 residues long. Germline V CDR1 and CDR2: SGHTA, FQGNSA. The V end lost 3 bases, the J end lost 8 bases, and 19 bases lay between the germline ends. The DNA for the CDR3 is TGTGCCAGCAGCTTCTCCGGGCCGAACCTTGGGGGCTACACCTTC. This gives the protein CASSFSGPNLGGYTF.

In regard to this clone: This sample includes further DNA sequences coding for the same CDR3. The chain combines TRBV29-1 with TRBJ1-2; D call uncertain. Per the germline V gene, CDR1 is SQVTM and CDR2 is ANQGSEA. Trimming took off 3 bases at V and 6 bases at J, with 2 bases between the two ends. CDR3 length equals 9 residues. CDR3 sequence reads: CSVEDGYTF. The DNA for the CDR3 is TGCAGCGTTGAGGATGGCTACACCTTC. The whole variable domain, filled in from reference TRBV29-1 and TRBJ1-2, reads SAVISQKPSRDICQRGTSLTIQCQVDSQVTMMFWYRQQPGQSLTLIATANQGSEATYESGFVIDKFPISRPNLTFSTLTVSNMSPEDSSIYLCSVEDGYTFGSGTRLTVV.

This clone was detected a few times. This chain links TRBV7-2 with TRBJ1-2; D might be TRBD1 (5 bases). Trimming took off 1 base at V and 4 bases at J, with 10 bases between the two ends. CDR1 and CDR2 (germline): SGHTA, FQGNSA. This CDR3 contains 14 residues. The DNA of the CDR3 is TGTGCCAGCAGCTTAGGTACAGGTAGCTATGGCTACACCTTC. This codes for CASSLGTGSYGYTF.

This sequence joins TRBV18 and TRBJ2-5; D is undetermined. In germline, CDR1 is KGHSH, CDR2 LQKENI. This CDR3 is 12 amino acids long. V was trimmed by 3 bases and J by 4 bases, leaving 6 bases between them. The CDR3 nucleotides are TGTGCCAGCTCACCCATCGTAGAGACCCAGTACTTC. Protein product: CASSPIVETQYF.

Here the CDR3 reads CASSPWTSVDNEQFF. The CDR3 nucleotides read TGTGCCAGCTCACCGTGGACATCAGTGGACAATGAGCAGTTCTTC. The V gene is TRBV18, the J gene TRBJ2-1; tentative D call: TRBD1 (5 bases). Trimming removed 3 bases from V and 5 bases from J, with 14 bases in between. The germline V gene has CDR1 KGHSH and CDR2 LQKENI. This CDR3 has 15 residues. The whole variable domain, remainder taken from reference TRBV18 and TRBJ2-1, is NAGVMQNPRHLVRRRGQEARLRCSPMKGHSHVYWYRQLPEEGLKFMVYLQKENIIDESGMPKERFSAEFPKEGPSILRIQQVVRGDSAAYFCASSPWTSVDNEQFFGPGTRLTVL.

This chain uses TRBV7-2 with TRBJ2-6; perhaps TRBD1 as D (6 bases). Germline CDR1 SGHTA, CDR2 FQGNSA. Trimming took off 5 bases at V and 4 bases at J, with 15 bases between the two ends. This CDR3 comprises 16 residues. The CDR3 region is CASSTPTGSGANVLTF. The CDR3 DNA reads TGTGCCAGCAGCACCCCCACAGGGAGCGGGGCCAACGTCCTGACTTTC.

This sequence joins TRBV5-4 and TRBJ1-1; unclear D gene. CDR1 is SGHNT and CDR2 is YYREEE in the germline V gene (reference sequence). The CDR3 runs 13 residues. V lost 3 bases, J lost 11 bases, and 17 bases lay in between. The CDR3 nucleotides read TGTGCCAGCAGCTCGACCGTACAAGAAGGGGCTTTCTTT. It encodes CASSSTVQEGAFF.

The chain combines TRBV2 with TRBJ2-3; D is unclear. Trimming shortened V by 6 bases and J by 6 bases, and 7 bases separated the two germline ends. The CDR3 runs to 11 residues. The germline V gene has CDR1 SNHLY and CDR2 FYNNEI. The CDR3 nucleotides are TGTGCCAGCAGAGTCGGGGATACGCAGTATTTT. This encodes CASRVGDTQYF.

This chain uses TRBV18 with TRBJ2-7; the match to TRBD1 covers 9 bases. The germline gives CDR1 KGHSH, CDR2 LQKENI. The CDR3 length is 14 residues. V lost 2 bases and J lost 7; bases outside the gene matches: 6. Here the CDR3 DNA reads TGTGCCAGCTCACCAATACAGGGGGCGGAAGAGCAGTACTTC. This sequence encodes CASSPIQGAEEQYF.

This chain uses TRBV9 with TRBJ2-2, with a weak D call TRBD1 (6 bases). V dropped 4 bases and J dropped 5 bases, with 9 bases sitting between them. Germline CDR1 reads SGDLS; CDR2 reads YYNGEE. This CDR3 has 13 amino acids. As DNA, the CDR3 is TGTGCCAGCAGCAAACAGGGAACCGGGGAGCTGTTTTTT. Encoded protein: CASSKQGTGELFF.

This chain joins TRBV29-1 and TRBJ2-2; D gene ambiguous. CDR1 and CDR2 from the germline V gene are SQVTM and ANQGSEA. This CDR3 is 12 amino acids long. V dropped 2 bases and J dropped 6 bases, with 7 bases sitting between them. The CDR3 nucleotides are TGCAGCGTTGAATTTCTAGCCGGGGAGCTGTTTTTT. Its protein product is CSVEFLAGELFF.

The table lists this clone with a few counts. The chain recombines TRBV30 with TRBJ1-2; TRBD1 matches 8 bases. V trimming: 5 bases; J trimming: 14 bases; junction bases outside the gene matches: 10. The CDR3 has 11 residues. The germline gives CDR1 GTSNPN, CDR2 SVGIG (reference sequence). CDR3 bases: TGTGCCTGGGAAACAGGGCAGGGGGCAACCTTC. Its protein is CAWETGQGATF.